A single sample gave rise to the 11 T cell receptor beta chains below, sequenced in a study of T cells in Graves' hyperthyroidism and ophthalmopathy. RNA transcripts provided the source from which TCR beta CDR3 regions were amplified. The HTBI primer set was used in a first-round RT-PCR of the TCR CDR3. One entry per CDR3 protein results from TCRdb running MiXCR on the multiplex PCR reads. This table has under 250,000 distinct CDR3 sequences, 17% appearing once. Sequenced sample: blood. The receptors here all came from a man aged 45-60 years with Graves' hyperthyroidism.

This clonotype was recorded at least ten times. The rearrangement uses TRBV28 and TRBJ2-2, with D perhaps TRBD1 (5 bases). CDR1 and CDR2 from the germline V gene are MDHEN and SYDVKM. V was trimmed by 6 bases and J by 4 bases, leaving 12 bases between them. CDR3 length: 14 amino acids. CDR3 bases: TGTGCCAGCAGCAGGGTCGGGTTCACCGGGGAGCTGTTTTTT. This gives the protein CASSRVGFTGELFF.

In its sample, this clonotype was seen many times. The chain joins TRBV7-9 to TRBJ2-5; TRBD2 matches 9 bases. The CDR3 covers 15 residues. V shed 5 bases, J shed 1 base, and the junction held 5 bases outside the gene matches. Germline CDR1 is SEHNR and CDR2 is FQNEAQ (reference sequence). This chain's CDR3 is CASSPLAGSQETQYF. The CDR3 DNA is TGTGCCAGCAGCCCCCTAGCGGGAAGCCAAGAGACCCAGTACTTC.

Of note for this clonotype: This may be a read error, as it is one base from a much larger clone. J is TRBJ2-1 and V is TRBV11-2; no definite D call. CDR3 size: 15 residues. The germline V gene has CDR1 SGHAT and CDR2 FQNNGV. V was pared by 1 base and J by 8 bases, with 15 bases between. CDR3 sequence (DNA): TGTGCCAGCAGCTTAGTTGCTGAAGGTGGCGATGAGCAGTTCTTC. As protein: CASSLVAEGGDEQFF.

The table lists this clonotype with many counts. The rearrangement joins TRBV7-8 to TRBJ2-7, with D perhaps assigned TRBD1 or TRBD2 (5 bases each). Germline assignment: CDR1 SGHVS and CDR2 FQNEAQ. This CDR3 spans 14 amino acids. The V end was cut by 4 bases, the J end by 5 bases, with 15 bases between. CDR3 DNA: TGTGCCAGCAGCTATTCGCAGGGACGCAACGAGCAGTACTTC. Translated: CASSYSQGRNEQYF. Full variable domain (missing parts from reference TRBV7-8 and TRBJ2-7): GAGVSQSPRYKVAKRGQDVALRCDPISGHVSLFWYQQALGQGPEFLTYFQNEAQLDKSGLPSDRFFAERPEGSVSTLKIQRTQQEDSAVYLCASSYSQGRNEQYFGPGTRLTVT.

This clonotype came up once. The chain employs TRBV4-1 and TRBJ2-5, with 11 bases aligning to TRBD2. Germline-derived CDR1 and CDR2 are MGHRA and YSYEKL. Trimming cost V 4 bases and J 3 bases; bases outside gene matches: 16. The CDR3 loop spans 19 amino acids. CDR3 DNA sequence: TGCGCCAGCAGCCGTTGGGCTCGGGCTAGCGGGAGGAGGAAAGAGACCCAGTACTTC. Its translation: CASSRWARASGRRKETQYF.

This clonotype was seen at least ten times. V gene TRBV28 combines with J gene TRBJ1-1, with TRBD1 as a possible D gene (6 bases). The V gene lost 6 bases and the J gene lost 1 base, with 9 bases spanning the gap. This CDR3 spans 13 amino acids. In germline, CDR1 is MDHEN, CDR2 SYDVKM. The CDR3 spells CASRWGANTEAFF. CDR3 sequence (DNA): TGTGCCAGCAGGTGGGGGGCGAACACTGAAGCTTTCTTT.

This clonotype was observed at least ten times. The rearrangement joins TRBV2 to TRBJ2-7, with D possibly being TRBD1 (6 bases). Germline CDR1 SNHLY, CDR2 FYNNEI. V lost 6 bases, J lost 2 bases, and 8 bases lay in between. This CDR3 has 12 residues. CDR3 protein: CASSGTTYEQYF. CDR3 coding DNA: TGTGCCAGCAGCGGGACAACCTACGAGCAGTACTTC.

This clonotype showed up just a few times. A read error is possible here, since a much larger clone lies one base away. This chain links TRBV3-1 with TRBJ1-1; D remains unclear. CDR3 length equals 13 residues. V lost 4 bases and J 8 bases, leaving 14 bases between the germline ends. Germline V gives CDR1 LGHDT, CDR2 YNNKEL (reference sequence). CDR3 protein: CASSLRGGAEAFF. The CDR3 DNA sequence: TGTGCCAGCAGCCTACGGGGTGGAGCGGAAGCTTTCTTT.

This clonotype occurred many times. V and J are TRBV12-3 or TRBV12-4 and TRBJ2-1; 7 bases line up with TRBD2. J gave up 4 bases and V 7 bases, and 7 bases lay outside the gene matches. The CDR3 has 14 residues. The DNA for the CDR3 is TGTGCCAGCATCCGGGGGGACCTTTACAATGAGCAGTTCTTC. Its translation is CASIRGDLYNEQFF.

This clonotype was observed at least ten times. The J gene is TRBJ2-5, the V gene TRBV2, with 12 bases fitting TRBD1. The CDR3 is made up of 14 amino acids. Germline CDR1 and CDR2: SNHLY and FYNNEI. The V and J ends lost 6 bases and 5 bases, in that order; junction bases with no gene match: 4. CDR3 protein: CASRGQGAQETQYF. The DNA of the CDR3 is TGTGCCAGCAGGGGACAGGGGGCCCAGGAGACCCAGTACTTC.

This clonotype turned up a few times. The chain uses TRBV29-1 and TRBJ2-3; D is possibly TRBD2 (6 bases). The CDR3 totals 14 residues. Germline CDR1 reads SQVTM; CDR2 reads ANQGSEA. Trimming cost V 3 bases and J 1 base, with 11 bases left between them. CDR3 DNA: TGCAGCGTTGACGGCGGGGCCCGCACAGATACGCAGTATTTT. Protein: CSVDGGARTDTQYF.